This T cell receptor beta chain was observed in a study of blood T cell repertoires in COVID-19. Germline lookup yields CDR1 SGHRS and CDR2 YFSETQ. CDR3 length: 15 residues. With V trimmed by 0 bases and J by 7 bases, 3 bases remained unmatched. The protocol was immunoSEQ multiplex PCR, while the TCRdb copy is restricted to in-frame clones and leaves out a portion. The sample shows around 210,000 clones, roughly 85% of them seen only once. Input material: peripheral blood. The receptor's source is a man in his forties or fifties with COVID-19, enrolled during active disease. The chain links TRBV5-1 to TRBJ2-2, with TRBD2 matching over 10 bases. The CDR3 nucleotides are TGCGCCAGCAGCTTGGGAACTAGCGGGGTCGGGGAGCTGTTTTTT. Residues: CASSLGTSGVGELFF.